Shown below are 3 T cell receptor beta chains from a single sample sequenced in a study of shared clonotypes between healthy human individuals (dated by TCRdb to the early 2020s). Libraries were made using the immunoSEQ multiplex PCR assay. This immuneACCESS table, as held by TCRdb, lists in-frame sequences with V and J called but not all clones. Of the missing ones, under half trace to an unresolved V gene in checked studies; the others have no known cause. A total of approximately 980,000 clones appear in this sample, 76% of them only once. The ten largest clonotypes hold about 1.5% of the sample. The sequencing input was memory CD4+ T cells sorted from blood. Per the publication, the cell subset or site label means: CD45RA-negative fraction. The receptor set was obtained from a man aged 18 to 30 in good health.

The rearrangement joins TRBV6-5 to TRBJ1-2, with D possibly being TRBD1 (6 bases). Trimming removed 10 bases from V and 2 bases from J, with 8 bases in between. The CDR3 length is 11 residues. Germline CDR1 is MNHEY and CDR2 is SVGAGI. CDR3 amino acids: CATRGNYGYTF. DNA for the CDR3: TGTGCCACCAGGGGCAACTATGGCTACACCTTC.

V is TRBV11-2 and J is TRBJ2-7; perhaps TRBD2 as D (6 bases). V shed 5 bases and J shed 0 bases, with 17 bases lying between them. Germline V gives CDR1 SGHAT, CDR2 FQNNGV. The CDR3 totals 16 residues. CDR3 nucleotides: TGTGCCAGCAGCCGGGCCCGGGGGACGACCTCCTACGAGCAGTACTTC. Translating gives CASSRARGTTSYEQYF. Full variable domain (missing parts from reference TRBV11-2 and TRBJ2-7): EAGVAQSPRYKIIEKRQSVAFWCNPISGHATLYWYQQILGQGPKLLIQFQNNGVVDDSQLPKDRFSAERLKGVDSTLKIQPAKLEDSAVYLCASSRARGTTSYEQYFGPGTRLTVT.

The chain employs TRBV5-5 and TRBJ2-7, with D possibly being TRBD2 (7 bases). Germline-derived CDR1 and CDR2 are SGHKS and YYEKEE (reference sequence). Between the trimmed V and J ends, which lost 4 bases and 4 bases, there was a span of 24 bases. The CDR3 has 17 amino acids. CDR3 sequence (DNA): TGTGCCAGCAGCCCCGGCCCGGGGGGCGCCGAGGGATACGAGCAGTACTTC. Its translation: CASSPGPGGAEGYEQYF.